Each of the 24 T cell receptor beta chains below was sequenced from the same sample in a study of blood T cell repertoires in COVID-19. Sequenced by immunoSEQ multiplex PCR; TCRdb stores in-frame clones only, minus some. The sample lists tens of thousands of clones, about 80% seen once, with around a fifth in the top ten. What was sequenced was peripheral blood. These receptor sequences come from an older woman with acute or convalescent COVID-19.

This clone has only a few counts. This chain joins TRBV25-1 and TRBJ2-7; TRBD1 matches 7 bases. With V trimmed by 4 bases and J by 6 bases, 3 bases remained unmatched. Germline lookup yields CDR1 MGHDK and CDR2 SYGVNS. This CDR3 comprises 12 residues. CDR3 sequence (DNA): TGTGCCAGCAGTGCAACAGGGGTCGAGCAGTACTTC. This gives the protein CASSATGVEQYF.

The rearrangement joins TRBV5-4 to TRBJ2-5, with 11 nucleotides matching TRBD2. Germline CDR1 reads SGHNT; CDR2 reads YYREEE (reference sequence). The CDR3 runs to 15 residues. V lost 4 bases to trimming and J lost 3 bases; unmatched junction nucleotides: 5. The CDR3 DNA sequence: TGTGCCAGCAGCAATAAGGGACTAGCGGAAGAGACCCAGTACTTC. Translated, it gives CASSNKGLAEETQYF.

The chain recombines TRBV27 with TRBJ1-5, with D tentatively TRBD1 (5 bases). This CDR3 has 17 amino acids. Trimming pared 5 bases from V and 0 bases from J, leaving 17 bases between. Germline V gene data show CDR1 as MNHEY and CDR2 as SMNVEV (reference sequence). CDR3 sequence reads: CASSDSETTLSNQPQHF. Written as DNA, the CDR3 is TGTGCCAGCAGTGACAGTGAGACAACCCTTAGCAATCAGCCCCAGCATTTT.

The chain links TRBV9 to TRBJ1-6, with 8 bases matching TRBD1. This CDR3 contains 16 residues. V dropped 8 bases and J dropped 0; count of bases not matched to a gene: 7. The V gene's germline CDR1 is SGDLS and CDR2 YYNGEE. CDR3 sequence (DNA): TGTGCCAGTAACCGGGACAGGAGCTCCTATAATTCACCCCTCCACTTT. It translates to CASNRDRSSYNSPLHF.

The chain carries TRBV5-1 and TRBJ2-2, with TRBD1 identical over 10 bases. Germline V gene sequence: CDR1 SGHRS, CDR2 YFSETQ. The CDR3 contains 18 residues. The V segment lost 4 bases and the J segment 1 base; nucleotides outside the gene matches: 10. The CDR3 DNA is TGCGCCAGCAGCGGGGGACAGGGGAGTGCCCTGAACACCGGGGAGCTGTTTTTT. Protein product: CASSGGQGSALNTGELFF.

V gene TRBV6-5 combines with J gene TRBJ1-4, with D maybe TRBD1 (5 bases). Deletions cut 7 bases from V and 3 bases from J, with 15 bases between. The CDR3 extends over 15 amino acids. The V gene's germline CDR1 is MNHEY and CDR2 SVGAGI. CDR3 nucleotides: TGTGCCAGCACCTCAACCGGCAGGGCTAATGAAAAACTGTTTTTT. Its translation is CASTSTGRANEKLFF.

This chain's CDR3 is CASRPDRGGSEQYF. In DNA, the CDR3 is TGTGCCAGCAGGCCCGACAGGGGAGGGAGCGAGCAGTACTTC. V usage is TRBV2 and J usage is TRBJ2-7, with D perhaps TRBD1 (8 bases). This CDR3 contains 14 residues. The ends were cut back, 6 bases at V and 6 bases at J, with 18 bases in the middle. The germline V gene has CDR1 SNHLY and CDR2 FYNNEI.

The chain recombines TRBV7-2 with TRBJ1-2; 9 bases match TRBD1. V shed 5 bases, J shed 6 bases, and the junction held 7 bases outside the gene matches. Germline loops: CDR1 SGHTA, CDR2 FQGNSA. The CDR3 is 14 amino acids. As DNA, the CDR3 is TGTGCCAGCAGCCTGGGACAGGGTGAGGATGGCTACACCTTC. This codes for CASSLGQGEDGYTF.

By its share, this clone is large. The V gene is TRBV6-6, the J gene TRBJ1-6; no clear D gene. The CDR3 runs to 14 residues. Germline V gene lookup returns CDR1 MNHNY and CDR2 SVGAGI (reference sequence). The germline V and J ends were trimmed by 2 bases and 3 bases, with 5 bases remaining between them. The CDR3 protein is CASSYVNYNSPLHF. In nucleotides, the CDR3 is TGTGCCAGCAGTTACGTCAACTATAATTCACCCCTCCACTTT.

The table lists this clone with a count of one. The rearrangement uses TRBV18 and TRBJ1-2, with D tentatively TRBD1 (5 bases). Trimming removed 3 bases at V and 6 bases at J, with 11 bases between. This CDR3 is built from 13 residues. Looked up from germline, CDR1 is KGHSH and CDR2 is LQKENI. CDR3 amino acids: CASSPDQGNGYTF. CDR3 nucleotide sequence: TGTGCCAGCTCACCCGACCAGGGTAATGGCTACACCTTC.

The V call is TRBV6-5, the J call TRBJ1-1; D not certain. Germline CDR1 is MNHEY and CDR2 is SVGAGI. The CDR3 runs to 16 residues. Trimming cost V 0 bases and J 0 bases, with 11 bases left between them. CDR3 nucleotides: TGTGCCAGCAGTTACTCGATTCAGATTATGAACACTGAAGCTTTCTTT. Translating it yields CASSYSIQIMNTEAFF.

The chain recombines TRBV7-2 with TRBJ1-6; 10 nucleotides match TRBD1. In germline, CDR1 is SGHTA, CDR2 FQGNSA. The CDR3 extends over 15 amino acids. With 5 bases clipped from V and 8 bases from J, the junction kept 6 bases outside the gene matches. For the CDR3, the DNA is TGTGCCAGCAGCGAAAGGACAGGGGGATATTCACCCCTCCACTTT. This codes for CASSERTGGYSPLHF.

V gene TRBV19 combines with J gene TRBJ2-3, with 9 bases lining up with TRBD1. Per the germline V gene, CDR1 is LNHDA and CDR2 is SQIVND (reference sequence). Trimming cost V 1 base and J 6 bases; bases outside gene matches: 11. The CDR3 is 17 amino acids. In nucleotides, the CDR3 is TGTGCCAGTAGTATAGTCCGGGACAGGGAGGAGGGCGATACGCAGTATTTT. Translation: CASSIVRDREEGDTQYF.

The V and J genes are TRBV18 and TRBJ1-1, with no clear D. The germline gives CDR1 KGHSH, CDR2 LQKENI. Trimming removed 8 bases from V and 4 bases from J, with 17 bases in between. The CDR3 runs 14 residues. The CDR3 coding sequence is TGTGCCAGCCGAGCAACTGTCCAGGTCACTGAAGCTTTCTTT. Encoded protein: CASRATVQVTEAFF.

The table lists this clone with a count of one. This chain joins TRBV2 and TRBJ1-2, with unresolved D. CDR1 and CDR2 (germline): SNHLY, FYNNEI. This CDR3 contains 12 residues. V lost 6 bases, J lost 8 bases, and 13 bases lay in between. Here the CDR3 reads CASRGVSEGYTF. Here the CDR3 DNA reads TGTGCCAGCAGGGGAGTCTCCGAAGGCTACACCTTC.

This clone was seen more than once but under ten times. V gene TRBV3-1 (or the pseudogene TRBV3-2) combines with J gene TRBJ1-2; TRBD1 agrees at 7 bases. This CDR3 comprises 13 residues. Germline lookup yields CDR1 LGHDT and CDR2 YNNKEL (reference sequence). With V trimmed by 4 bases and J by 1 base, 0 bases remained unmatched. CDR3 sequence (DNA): TGTGCCAGCAGCCGACAGGGTAACTATGGCTACACCTTC. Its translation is CASSRQGNYGYTF.

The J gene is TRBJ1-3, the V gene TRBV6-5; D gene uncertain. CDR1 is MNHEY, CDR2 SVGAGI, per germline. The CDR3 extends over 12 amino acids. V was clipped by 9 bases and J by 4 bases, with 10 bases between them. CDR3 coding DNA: TGTGCCAGTTCCGTCTCCGGAAACACCATATATTTT. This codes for CASSVSGNTIYF.

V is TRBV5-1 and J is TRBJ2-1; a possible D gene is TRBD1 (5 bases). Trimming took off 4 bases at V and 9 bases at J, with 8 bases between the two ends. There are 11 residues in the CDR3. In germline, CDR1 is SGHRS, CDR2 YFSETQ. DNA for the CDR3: TGCGCCAGCAGCAGGGGTTTTGAGCAGTTCTTC. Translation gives CASSRGFEQFF. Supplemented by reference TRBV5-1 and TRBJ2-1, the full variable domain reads KAGVTQTPRYLIKTRGQQVTLSCSPISGHRSVSWYQQTPGQGLQFLFEYFSETQRNKGNFPGRFSGRQFSNSRSEMNVSTLELGDSALYLCASSRGFEQFFGPGTRLTVL.

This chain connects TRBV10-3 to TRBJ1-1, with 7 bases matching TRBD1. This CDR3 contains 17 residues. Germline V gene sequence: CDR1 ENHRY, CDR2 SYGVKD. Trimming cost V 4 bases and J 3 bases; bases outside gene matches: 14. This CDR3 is CAISVGGTVTGYTEAFF. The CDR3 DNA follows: TGTGCCATCAGTGTTGGAGGGACGGTGACAGGGTACACTGAAGCTTTCTTT.

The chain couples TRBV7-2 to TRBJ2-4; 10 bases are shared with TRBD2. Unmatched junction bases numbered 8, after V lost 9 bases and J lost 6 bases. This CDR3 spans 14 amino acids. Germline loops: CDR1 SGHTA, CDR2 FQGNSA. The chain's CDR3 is CASEAGGPGNIQYF. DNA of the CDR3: TGTGCCAGTGAAGCGGGGGGGCCGGGAAACATTCAGTACTTC.

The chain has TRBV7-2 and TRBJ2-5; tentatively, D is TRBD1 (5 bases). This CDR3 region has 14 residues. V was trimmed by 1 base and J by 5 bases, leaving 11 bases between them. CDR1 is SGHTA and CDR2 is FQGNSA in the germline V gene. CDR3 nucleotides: TGTGCCAGCAGCTTAGTGGGCAGGGCTGAGACCCAGTACTTC. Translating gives CASSLVGRAETQYF.

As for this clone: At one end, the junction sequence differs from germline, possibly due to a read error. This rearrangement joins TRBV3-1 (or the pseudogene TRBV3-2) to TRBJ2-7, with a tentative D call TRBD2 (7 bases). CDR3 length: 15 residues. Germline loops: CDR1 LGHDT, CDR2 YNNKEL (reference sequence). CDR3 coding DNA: TGTGCCCGCAGCCAAGGGGCTAGGGGGGGGTGGGAGCAGTACTTC. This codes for CARSQGARGGWEQYF.

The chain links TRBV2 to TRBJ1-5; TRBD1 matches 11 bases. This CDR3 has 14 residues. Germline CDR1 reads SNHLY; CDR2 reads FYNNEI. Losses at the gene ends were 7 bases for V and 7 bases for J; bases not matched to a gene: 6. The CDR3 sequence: CASMGTGGWQPQHF. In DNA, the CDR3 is TGTGCCAGCATGGGGACAGGGGGTTGGCAGCCCCAGCATTTT.

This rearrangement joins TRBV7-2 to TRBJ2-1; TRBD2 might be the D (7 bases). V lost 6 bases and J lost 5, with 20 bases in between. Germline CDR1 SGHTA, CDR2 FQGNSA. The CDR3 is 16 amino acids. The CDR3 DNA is TGTGCCAGCAGGCCTCAAGGGGGGGGTATCGACAATGAGCAGTTCTTC. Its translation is CASRPQGGGIDNEQFF.